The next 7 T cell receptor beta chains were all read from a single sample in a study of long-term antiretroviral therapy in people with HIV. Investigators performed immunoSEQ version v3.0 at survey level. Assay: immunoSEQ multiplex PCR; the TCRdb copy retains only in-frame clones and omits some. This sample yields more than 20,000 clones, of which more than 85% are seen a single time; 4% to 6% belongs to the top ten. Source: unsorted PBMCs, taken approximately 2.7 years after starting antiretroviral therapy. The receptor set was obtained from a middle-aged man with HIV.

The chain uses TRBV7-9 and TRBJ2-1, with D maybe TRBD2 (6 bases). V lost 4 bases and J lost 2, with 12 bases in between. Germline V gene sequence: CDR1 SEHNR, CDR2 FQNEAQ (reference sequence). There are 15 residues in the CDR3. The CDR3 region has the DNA TGTGCCAGCAGCTCCGGACTAAGGGCCTACAATGAGCAGTTCTTC. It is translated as CASSSGLRAYNEQFF.

Here the CDR3 DNA reads TGTGCCAGCAGTGCCACCGGGACACATACCGTTAATCAGCCCCAGCATTTT. The encoded protein is CASSATGTHTVNQPQHF. The chain links TRBV28 to TRBJ1-5; possibly TRBD1 for D (6 bases). The CDR3 is made up of 17 amino acids. The V end lost 5 bases, the J end lost 4 bases, and 21 bases lay between the germline ends. Germline V gene data show CDR1 as MDHEN and CDR2 as SYDVKM.

Here the CDR3 reads CATSRDHGGRTNEQFF. The CDR3 nucleotides read TGTGCCACCAGCAGAGATCATGGAGGCAGGACGAATGAGCAGTTCTTC. The chain uses TRBV15 and TRBJ2-1; D perhaps matches TRBD2 (5 bases). Per germline, CDR1 LNHNV and CDR2 YYDKDF (reference sequence). This CDR3 spans 16 amino acids. Trimming pared 0 bases from V and 7 bases from J, leaving 16 bases between.

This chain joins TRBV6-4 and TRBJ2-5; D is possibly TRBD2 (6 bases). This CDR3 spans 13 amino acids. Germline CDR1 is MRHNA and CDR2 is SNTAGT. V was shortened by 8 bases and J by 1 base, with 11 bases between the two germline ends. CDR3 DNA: TGTGCCAGCCCTAGGAGGGGCCAAGAGACCCAGTACTTC. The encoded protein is CASPRRGQETQYF.

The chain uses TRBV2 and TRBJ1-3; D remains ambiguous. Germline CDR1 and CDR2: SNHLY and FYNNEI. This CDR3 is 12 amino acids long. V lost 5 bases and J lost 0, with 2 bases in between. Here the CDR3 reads CASSISGNTIYF. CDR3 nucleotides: TGTGCCAGCAGTATCTCTGGAAACACCATATATTTT. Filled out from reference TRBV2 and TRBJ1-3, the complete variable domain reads EPEVTQTPSHQVTQMGQEVILRCVPISNHLYFYWYRQILGQKVEFLVSFYNNEISEKSEIFDDQFSVERPDGSNFTLKIRSTKLEDSAMYFCASSISGNTIYFGEGSWLTVV.

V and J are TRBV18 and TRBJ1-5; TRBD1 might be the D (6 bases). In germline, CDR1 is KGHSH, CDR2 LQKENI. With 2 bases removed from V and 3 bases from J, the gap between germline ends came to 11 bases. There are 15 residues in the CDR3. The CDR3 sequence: CASSPGGKNNQPQHF. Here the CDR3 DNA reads TGTGCCAGCTCACCAGGGGGCAAAAACAATCAGCCCCAGCATTTT.

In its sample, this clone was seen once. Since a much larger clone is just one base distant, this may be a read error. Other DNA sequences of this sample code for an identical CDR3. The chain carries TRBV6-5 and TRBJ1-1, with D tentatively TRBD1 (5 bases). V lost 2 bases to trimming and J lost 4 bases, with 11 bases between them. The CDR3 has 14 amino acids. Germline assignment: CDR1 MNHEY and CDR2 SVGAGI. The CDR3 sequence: CASSYAAGPTEAFF. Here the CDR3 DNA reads TGTGCCAGCAGTTACGCGGCGGGGCCCACTGAAGCTTTCTTT.